These 21 T cell receptor beta chains were sequenced from one sample in a study of blood T cells in healthy people across ages. Primed by a sample-barcoded 5' primer and a J-beta primer mix, a second PCR proceeded for about 6 to 12 cycles. TCRdb independently ran MiXCR on the 5' RACE reads; one entry per CDR3 protein. The repertoire has over 1,300,000 distinct CDR3 sequences, roughly 60% of them found once; the top ten carry over 6.5%. Sample: blood. All receptors derive from a man between 18 and 35 years old in good health.

The table lists this clonotype with many counts. The rearrangement joins TRBV2 to TRBJ2-7; D is unclear. Germline assignment: CDR1 SNHLY and CDR2 FYNNEI. Between the trimmed V and J ends, which lost 6 bases and 2 bases, there was a span of 8 bases. The CDR3 extends over 12 amino acids. The CDR3 loop reads CASSSLAYEQYF. The CDR3 coding sequence is TGTGCCAGCAGCTCGCTAGCCTACGAGCAGTACTTC.

The chain links TRBV5-1 to TRBJ2-1; 9 bases are shared with TRBD1. The closer fit of TRBJ2-7 to the DNA end suggests the J call may be wrong. Per germline, CDR1 SGHRS and CDR2 YFSETQ. This CDR3 is 15 amino acids long. CDR3 loop: CASSLEGQGSHEQYF. CDR3 nucleotides: TGCGCCAGCAGCTTGGAGGGACAGGGTTCCCACGAGCAGTACTTC.

The table lists this clonotype with a few counts. The V and J genes are TRBV15 and TRBJ2-4; the match to TRBD1 covers 8 bases. The CDR3 covers 15 residues. CDR1 is LNHNV and CDR2 is YYDKDF in the germline V gene (reference sequence). The J segment lost 1 base and the V segment lost 3 bases, leaving 2 bases of the junction unmatched. The CDR3 nucleotides are TGTGCCACCAGCAGGACAGGGGTGGCCAAAAACATTCAGTACTTC. It translates to CATSRTGVAKNIQYF.

V gene TRBV20-1 combines with J gene TRBJ2-5; no definite D call. CDR1 is DFQATT and CDR2 is SNEGSKA in the germline V gene (reference sequence). The CDR3 totals 12 residues. Trimming took 5 bases from V and 2 from J, leaving 9 bases between them. CDR3: CSAAPGQETQYF. The CDR3, as DNA: TGCAGTGCTGCCCCCGGTCAAGAGACCCAGTACTTC.

This clonotype was detected a few times. The CDR3 sequence: CASSSHPPLAGGLHEQFF. CDR3 sequence (DNA): TGTGCCAGCAGTTCTCACCCCCCCTTAGCGGGGGGGCTCCATGAGCAGTTCTTC. The chain has TRBV6-2 or TRBV6-3 and TRBJ2-1, with 11 bases matching TRBD2. CDR1 MNHEY and CDR2 SVGEGT come from the germline V gene. Trimming at V came to 4 bases and at J to 8 bases, leaving 16 bases not matched to a gene. The CDR3 length is 18 residues.

This clonotype was counted only a few times. V is TRBV7-9 and J is TRBJ2-5; the match to TRBD2 covers 13 bases. Trimming removed 4 bases from V and 5 bases from J; junction bases left unmatched: 7. The V gene's germline CDR1 is SEHNR and CDR2 FQNEAQ (reference sequence). The CDR3 has 16 amino acids. The CDR3 here is CASSSWTSGSDETQYF. The DNA for the CDR3 is TGTGCCAGCAGCTCTTGGACTAGCGGGAGCGATGAGACCCAGTACTTC.

Only a few counts were recorded for this clonotype. This chain joins TRBV3-1 and TRBJ2-1; 9 nucleotides match TRBD2. Germline V gives CDR1 LGHDT, CDR2 YNNKEL (reference sequence). This CDR3 comprises 17 residues. V gave up 1 base and J gave up 5 bases; unmatched junction bases: 9. The CDR3 DNA is TGTGCCAGCAGCCAAGGGAGCGGGAGGCCCGCGGACAATGAGCAGTTCTTC. Translating gives CASSQGSGRPADNEQFF.

The chain uses TRBV6-2 or TRBV6-3 and TRBJ2-1; no reliable D call. V gave up 5 bases and J gave up 5 bases, with 7 bases separating them. Germline lookup yields CDR1 MNHEY and CDR2 SVGEGT. This CDR3 spans 12 amino acids. The chain's CDR3 is CASSILNNEQFF. DNA of the CDR3: TGTGCCAGCAGTATACTCAACAATGAGCAGTTCTTC.

The gene calls are TRBV6-1 and TRBJ2-7; no firm D call. The J call could be wrong; TRBJ2-5 is a better fit for the DNA end. CDR3 size: 14 residues. CDR1 and CDR2 (germline): MNHNS, SASEGT. Here the CDR3 DNA reads TGTGCCAGCTTCCCGAATAGGGCCTTAGAGACCCAGTACTTC. As protein: CASFPNRALETQYF.

The genes are TRBV29-1 and TRBJ2-7; 7 bases line up with TRBD1. The CDR3 has 14 amino acids. Germline CDR1 SQVTM, CDR2 ANQGSEA. The junction had 12 bases not matched to a gene; V was cut back by 4 bases and J by 6 bases. CDR3 loop: CSVAYQGDVSEQYF. The CDR3 region has the DNA TGCAGCGTTGCTTACCAGGGGGATGTCAGCGAGCAGTACTTC.

The chain joins TRBV2 to TRBJ2-3, with D unclear. CDR1 SNHLY and CDR2 FYNNEI come from the germline V gene. The V end lost 4 bases, the J end lost 4 bases, and 9 bases lay between the germline ends. The CDR3 spans 13 residues. CDR3 protein: CASSVYLADTQYF. In nucleotides, the CDR3 is TGTGCCAGCAGTGTTTACCTCGCAGATACGCAGTATTTT.

This chain uses TRBV7-2 with TRBJ1-2; tentatively, D is TRBD1 (5 bases). Germline CDR1 SGHTA, CDR2 FQGNSA. CDR3 length equals 14 residues. Trimming shortened V by 5 bases and J by 8 bases, and 18 bases separated the two germline ends. The CDR3 sequence is CASSPLMGGGGYTF. CDR3 sequence (DNA): TGTGCCAGCAGCCCTTTGATGGGGGGAGGAGGCTACACCTTC.

The V gene is TRBV28, the J gene TRBJ1-2; D is undetermined. CDR3 length: 12 amino acids. CDR1 is MDHEN and CDR2 is SYDVKM in the germline V gene. V was trimmed by 6 bases and J by 4 bases, leaving 9 bases between them. The CDR3 here is CASRTSAYGYTF. Here the CDR3 DNA reads TGTGCCAGCAGAACTTCGGCCTATGGCTACACCTTC.

This clonotype was observed a few times. The chain uses TRBV27 and TRBJ1-4; D is uncertain. The CDR3 totals 13 residues. Trimming took 3 bases from V and 8 from J, leaving 10 bases between them. From germline, CDR1 is MNHEY and CDR2 SMNVEV (reference sequence). The DNA for the CDR3 is TGTGCCAGCAGTTTTAGTGGCGGCGAAAAACTGTTTTTT. Encoded protein: CASSFSGGEKLFF.

V and J are TRBV7-9 and TRBJ1-2; D call uncertain. CDR1 is SEHNR, CDR2 FQNEAQ, per germline (reference sequence). This CDR3 has 14 amino acids. Trimming shortened V by 1 base and J by 3 bases, and 9 bases separated the two germline ends. The CDR3, as DNA: TGTGCCAGCAGCTTAGTCACAGACTACTATGGCTACACCTTC. Translated, it gives CASSLVTDYYGYTF.

The table lists this clonotype with a count of one. This chain joins TRBV12-3 or TRBV12-4 and TRBJ1-2; maybe TRBD1 (6 bases). Trimming pared 6 bases from V and 6 bases from J, leaving 17 bases between. The CDR3 runs to 14 residues. CDR3 loop: CASRPPGHLNGYTF. DNA for the CDR3: TGTGCCAGCAGGCCTCCGGGACACTTGAATGGCTACACCTTC.

The V and J genes are TRBV5-1 and TRBJ2-3; a possible D gene is TRBD2 (6 bases). CDR3 length equals 15 residues. CDR1 SGHRS and CDR2 YFSETQ come from the germline V gene. Trimming took off 4 bases at V and 6 bases at J, with 18 bases between the two ends. The DNA for the CDR3 is TGCGCCAGCAGCACGAGGACTTCCCGGGGGGATACGCAGTATTTT. Its translation is CASSTRTSRGDTQYF.

On this clonotype: At one end, the junction sequence differs from germline, possibly due to a read error. V and J are TRBV12-3 or TRBV12-4 and TRBJ1-2, with D tentatively TRBD1 (5 bases). The CDR3 length is 16 residues. This CDR3 reads CASNLGVVHGTYGYTF. Here the CDR3 DNA reads TGTGCCAGCAATTTAGGGGTAGTGCACGGAACCTATGGCTACACCTTC.

The chain employs TRBV2 and TRBJ1-1, with TRBD1 matching 7 bases. Looked up from germline, CDR1 is SNHLY and CDR2 is FYNNEI. The V gene end was trimmed by 0 bases and the J gene end by 4 bases; junction bases not matched to a gene: 17. This CDR3 has 19 residues. CDR3 nucleotide sequence: TGTGCCAGCAGTGAAGCGGATTTAGGAAGGGGACAGATACTCACTGAAGCTTTCTTT. This encodes CASSEADLGRGQILTEAFF.

Notes on this clonotype: This could be a read error, since a much larger clone is one nucleotide away. The chain joins TRBV20-1 to TRBJ2-1; D may be TRBD2 (7 bases). The CDR3 totals 15 residues. Germline values: CDR1 DFQATT, CDR2 SNEGSKA (reference sequence). Trimming left V 8 bases short and J 6 bases short, with 23 bases between. The CDR3 reads CSTTGGRGFGNEQFF. The DNA for the CDR3 is TGCAGTACTACCGGAGGGAGGGGGTTCGGCAATGAGCAGTTCTTC.

J is TRBJ2-7 and V is TRBV11-2; TRBD2 matches 7 bases. Unmatched junction bases numbered 6, after V lost 1 base and J lost 3 bases. The CDR3 runs 15 residues. The germline V gene has CDR1 SGHAT and CDR2 FQNNGV. The DNA of the CDR3 is TGTGCCAGCAGCTTAGGAGCGGGGCAAATCTACGAGCAGTACTTC. Translating gives CASSLGAGQIYEQYF.